The TCR beta chain under discussion was sequenced for a study of blood T cell repertoires in COVID-19. The germline V gene encodes CDR1 MDHEN and CDR2 SYDVKM. V shed 6 bases and J 6 bases; nucleotides not matched to a gene: 20. The CDR3 consists of 18 residues. The data were produced by immunoSEQ multiplex PCR, yet TCRdb's version contains in-frame clones alone and is incomplete. The table records fewer than 40,000 clones, roughly nine tenths of them present only once. The receptor's source is an elderly man with acute or convalescent COVID-19. The rearrangement links TRBV28 to TRBJ2-7; TRBD2 aligns across 10 bases. Material for sequencing was peripheral blood. The CDR3 sequence is CASSPPPRSLAGVGEQYF. For the CDR3, the DNA is TGTGCCAGCAGCCCCCCGCCCAGATCCCTAGCGGGAGTCGGCGAGCAGTACTTC.